Shown below are 8 T cell receptor beta chains from a single sample sequenced in a study of cytomegalovirus exposure and HLA in healthy donors. The study ran its PCR with 60 Vbeta and 13 Jbeta primers. Libraries were prepared by immunoSEQ multiplex PCR; TCRdb keeps only in-frame clonotypes and omits some of them. The data hold fewer than 250,000 clones, with about 79% observed a single time. The specimen was PBMCs. The receptor set was obtained from a male donor in good health and CMV-seronegative.

The rearrangement uses TRBV6-5 and TRBJ1-3; 7 nucleotides align to TRBD1. Trimming cost V 6 bases and J 2 bases; bases outside gene matches: 7. The CDR3 has 15 amino acids. The germline gives CDR1 MNHEY, CDR2 SVGAGI. This CDR3 reads CASRPFTGAGNTIYF. The CDR3 DNA is TGTGCCAGCAGGCCCTTCACAGGGGCTGGAAACACCATATATTTT.

V and J are TRBV9 and TRBJ1-3, with D unresolved. Per germline, CDR1 SGDLS and CDR2 YYNGEE. The CDR3 runs 12 residues. V lost 4 bases, J lost 4 bases, and 6 bases lay in between. The CDR3 nucleotides read TGTGCCAGCAGCCTCACAGGAAACACCATATATTTT. This gives the protein CASSLTGNTIYF.

The CDR3 bases are TGTGCCAGCTCACCGAGACAGTCCAGCTATGGCTACACCTTC. It codes for CASSPRQSSYGYTF. The chain links TRBV18 to TRBJ1-2; TRBD1 might be the D (5 bases). The V end was cut by 3 bases, the J end by 4 bases, with 12 bases between. The CDR3 has 14 residues. CDR1 and CDR2 (germline): KGHSH, LQKENI.

The rearrangement links TRBV5-8 to TRBJ2-7; 7 nucleotides match TRBD1. CDR1 and CDR2 (germline): SGHTS, YDEGEE. Unmatched junction bases numbered 6, after V lost 2 bases and J lost 4 bases. This CDR3 is built from 14 residues. This chain's CDR3 is CASSLTGTEYEQYF. CDR3 coding DNA: TGTGCCAGCAGCTTAACCGGGACAGAATACGAGCAGTACTTC.

The genes are TRBV27 and TRBJ1-4, with a weak D call TRBD1 (5 bases). The CDR3 length is 17 residues. Trimming took 1 base from V and 0 from J, leaving 12 bases between them. CDR1 is MNHEY, CDR2 SMNVEV, per germline (reference sequence). The CDR3 DNA follows: TGTGCCAGCAGTTTATTGGGGGGGGGTTCAACTAATGAAAAACTGTTTTTT. This gives the protein CASSLLGGGSTNEKLFF.

V gene TRBV5-1 combines with J gene TRBJ1-1; D remains ambiguous. This CDR3 is built from 14 residues. From germline, CDR1 is SGHRS and CDR2 YFSETQ. Deletions cut 1 base from V and 2 bases from J, with 9 bases between. The CDR3 bases are TGCGCCAGCAGCTTGTCATCGGTCAACACTGAAGCTTTCTTT. Protein sequence: CASSLSSVNTEAFF.

This clone came up a few times. CDR3 loop: CASSLRGSVNTEAFF. The CDR3 nucleotides are TGTGCCAGCAGCCTCAGGGGTTCGGTGAACACTGAAGCTTTCTTT. The V gene is TRBV7-2, the J gene TRBJ1-1; D perhaps matches TRBD1 (6 bases). Between the trimmed V and J ends, which lost 5 bases and 0 bases, there was a span of 13 bases. This CDR3 contains 15 residues. Germline-derived CDR1 and CDR2 are SGHTA and FQGNSA. Supplemented by reference TRBV7-2 and TRBJ1-1, the full variable domain reads GAGVSQSPSNKVTEKGKDVELRCDPISGHTALYWYRQSLGQGLEFLIYFQGNSAPDKSGLPSDRFSAERTGGSVSTLTIQRTQQEDSAVYLCASSLRGSVNTEAFFGQGTRLTVV.

This chain connects TRBV7-9 to TRBJ2-7, with 10 nucleotides matching TRBD2. V lost 5 bases to trimming and J lost 4 bases; unmatched junction nucleotides: 8. CDR1 and CDR2 from the germline V gene are SEHNR and FQNEAQ (reference sequence). CDR3 size: 15 residues. The CDR3, as DNA: TGTGCCAGCAGCCAAGCGGGGGGGCACGGGTACGAGCAGTACTTC. Translating it yields CASSQAGGHGYEQYF.